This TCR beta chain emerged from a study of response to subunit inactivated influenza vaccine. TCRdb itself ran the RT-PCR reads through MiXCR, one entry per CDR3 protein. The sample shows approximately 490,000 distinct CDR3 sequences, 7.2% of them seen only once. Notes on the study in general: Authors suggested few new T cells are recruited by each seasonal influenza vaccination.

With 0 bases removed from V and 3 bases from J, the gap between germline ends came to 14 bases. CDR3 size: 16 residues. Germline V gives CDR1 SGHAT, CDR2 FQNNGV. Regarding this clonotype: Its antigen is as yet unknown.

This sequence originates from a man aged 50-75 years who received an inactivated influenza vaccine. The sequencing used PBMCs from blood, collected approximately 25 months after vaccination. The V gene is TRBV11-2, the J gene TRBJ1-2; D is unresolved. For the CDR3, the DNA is TGTGCCAGCAGCTTAGAGCCTTTTAGGGCAGACTATGGCTACACCTTC. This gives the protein CASSLEPFRADYGYTF.